What follows are 29 T cell receptor beta chains derived from one specimen sequenced in a study of technical replicates of blood from four donors. Generated by immunoSEQ multiplex PCR, the TCRdb table keeps only in-frame clones and is missing some. The profile shows about 79,000 clones, 91% of them singletons. The specimen was T cells isolated from PBMCs. The receptor set was obtained from a human donor in good health. Some clones in this sample may be carry-over from other donors' samples.

V gene TRBV30 combines with J gene TRBJ2-1; 7 bases are a match to TRBD2. This CDR3 spans 15 amino acids. Germline loops: CDR1 GTSNPN, CDR2 SVGIG (reference sequence). Losses at the gene ends were 0 bases for V and 0 bases for J; bases not matched to a gene: 2. As DNA, the CDR3 is TGTGCCTGGAGTGTCGGCGGGAGCTCCTACAATGAGCAGTTCTTC. Amino acids: CAWSVGGSSYNEQFF.

This chain links TRBV27 with TRBJ2-7; 9 nucleotides line up with TRBD2. CDR1 MNHEY and CDR2 SMNVEV come from the germline V gene (reference sequence). The CDR3 sequence is 14 residues long. V shed 8 bases and J 5 bases; nucleotides not matched to a gene: 10. The CDR3 coding sequence is TGTGCCAGCCATTTAGCGGGAGTTGGAAACGAGCAGTACTTC. Encoded protein: CASHLAGVGNEQYF.

The chain uses TRBV5-1 and TRBJ1-1; D call uncertain. The CDR3 consists of 14 residues. Trimming cost V 4 bases and J 3 bases, with 13 bases left between them. In germline, CDR1 is SGHRS, CDR2 YFSETQ. This chain's CDR3 is CASSLEAQDTEAFF. CDR3 coding DNA: TGCGCCAGCAGCCTAGAGGCCCAAGACACTGAAGCTTTCTTT.

This rearrangement joins TRBV28 to TRBJ2-1, with D tentatively TRBD1 (5 bases). The CDR3 is 13 residues long. Germline V lookup: CDR1 MDHEN, CDR2 SYDVKM. Deletions cut 4 bases from V and 8 bases from J, with 12 bases between. The CDR3 protein is CASSWGRSYEQFF. In nucleotides, the CDR3 is TGTGCCAGCAGTTGGGGCAGGAGCTATGAGCAGTTCTTC.

The chain carries TRBV5-1 and TRBJ2-2, with 7 bases matching TRBD1. Looked up from germline, CDR1 is SGHRS and CDR2 is YFSETQ. Trimming cost V 5 bases and J 3 bases; bases outside gene matches: 4. CDR3 size: 14 residues. DNA of the CDR3: TGCGCCAGCAGAGTCCAGGGGGACACCGGGGAGCTGTTTTTT. Amino acids: CASRVQGDTGELFF.

The CDR3 DNA follows: TGCGCCAGCAGCCAAGTAGGGGTTAAGGATACTGAAGCTTTCTTT. Its translation is CASSQVGVKDTEAFF. The chain combines TRBV4-1 with TRBJ1-1; possibly TRBD1 for D (5 bases). This CDR3 contains 15 residues. V lost 1 base, J lost 5 bases, and 14 bases lay in between. Per the germline V gene, CDR1 is MGHRA and CDR2 is YSYEKL.

This chain uses TRBV5-4 with TRBJ2-3; 9 bases map to TRBD2. The V and J ends lost 6 bases and 2 bases, in that order; junction bases with no gene match: 10. Germline CDR1 SGHNT, CDR2 YYREEE (reference sequence). The CDR3 runs 16 residues. In DNA form, the CDR3 reads TGTGCCAGCACCCGGTGGGGGACTAGCCTCACAGATACGCAGTATTTT. Protein: CASTRWGTSLTDTQYF.

The chain couples TRBV27 to TRBJ1-2; 7 bases are a match to TRBD1. V lost 5 bases, J lost 8 bases, and 8 bases stayed unmatched. The CDR3 sequence is 13 residues long. CDR1 is MNHEY and CDR2 is SMNVEV in the germline V gene (reference sequence). The CDR3: CASSLRDSWGYTF. In DNA form, the CDR3 reads TGTGCCAGCAGTCTCCGGGACAGTTGGGGCTACACCTTC.

The chain links TRBV6-5 to TRBJ2-3, with 7 bases lining up with TRBD1. The V gene's germline CDR1 is MNHEY and CDR2 SVGAGI. Unmatched junction bases numbered 9, after V lost 7 bases and J lost 2 bases. The length of the CDR3 is 15 residues. This CDR3 is CASTGQSETTDTQYF. The CDR3 DNA follows: TGTGCCAGCACGGGACAGTCGGAGACCACAGATACGCAGTATTTT.

The V call is TRBV6-4, the J call TRBJ2-2; D might be TRBD2 (5 bases). CDR1 is MRHNA, CDR2 SNTAGT, per germline. Trimming removed 4 bases at V and 7 bases at J, with 13 bases between. This CDR3 has 14 residues. For the CDR3, the DNA is TGTGCCAGCAGTGCCTTATACCGGGGCGGGGAGCTGTTTTTT. Its protein is CASSALYRGGELFF.

The CDR3 nucleotides are TGTGCCAGCAGTGAAGCGAGGACAGGGGTCAACGAGCAGTACTTC. It specifies CASSEARTGVNEQYF. The gene calls are TRBV2 and TRBJ2-7; TRBD1 agrees at 9 bases. The CDR3 is 15 amino acids. Germline trimming cut 0 bases from V and 5 bases from J; bases unmatched to any gene: 5. Germline-derived CDR1 and CDR2 are SNHLY and FYNNEI.

The CDR3 reads CATLFRDEQYF. CDR3 DNA sequence: TGTGCCACCCTTTTCAGGGACGAGCAGTACTTC. The V gene is TRBV6-6, the J gene TRBJ2-7; maybe TRBD1 (5 bases). V was trimmed by 10 bases and J by 5 bases, leaving 12 bases between them. The CDR3 length is 11 residues. Germline CDR1 MNHNY, CDR2 SVGAGI (reference sequence).

This sequence joins TRBV9 and TRBJ1-1, with D possibly TRBD1 on 5 matching bases. Trimming took off 1 base at V and 1 base at J, with 11 bases between the two ends. The germline gives CDR1 SGDLS, CDR2 YYNGEE. The length of the CDR3 is 15 residues. The CDR3 loop reads CASSVMGQGNTEAFF. The CDR3 DNA follows: TGTGCCAGCAGCGTAATGGGTCAGGGGAACACTGAAGCTTTCTTT.

In this sample, this clone turned up once. The rearrangement links TRBV29-1 to TRBJ1-2, with D unresolved. CDR3 size: 12 residues. Germline V gene lookup returns CDR1 SQVTM and CDR2 ANQGSEA. V lost 4 bases and J lost 0, with 6 bases in between. The CDR3 reads CSVGLSNYGYTF. CDR3 DNA: TGCAGCGTTGGTCTTTCTAACTATGGCTACACCTTC.

The chain links TRBV15 to TRBJ2-3, with D unresolved. The CDR3 is made up of 15 amino acids. Germline-derived CDR1 and CDR2 are LNHNV and YYDKDF (reference sequence). Trimming removed 0 bases at V and 2 bases at J, with 9 bases between. Here the CDR3 reads CATSRDEVNTDTQYF. CDR3 bases: TGTGCCACCAGCAGAGATGAGGTTAACACAGATACGCAGTATTTT.

The chain joins TRBV4-3 to TRBJ1-1; no definite D call. Looked up from germline, CDR1 is LGHNA and CDR2 is YSLEER. There are 16 residues in the CDR3. Trimming took 0 bases from V and 1 from J, leaving 12 bases between them. The CDR3: CASSQDRRYKNTEAFF. The CDR3 DNA follows: TGCGCCAGCAGCCAAGATAGGAGATACAAGAACACTGAAGCTTTCTTT.

The chain is built from TRBV27 and TRBJ1-1; TRBD1 aligns across 8 bases. Germline CDR1 MNHEY, CDR2 SMNVEV (reference sequence). V was clipped by 3 bases and J by 7 bases; unmatched bases: 10. The length of the CDR3 is 15 residues. For the CDR3, the DNA is TGTGCCAGCAGTTTTGGCAGGGGGCCGGCTGGTGAAGCTTTCTTT. The encoded protein is CASSFGRGPAGEAFF.

V gene TRBV5-6 combines with J gene TRBJ2-7; 10 bases are shared with TRBD1. Germline V gene data show CDR1 as SGHDT and CDR2 as YYEEEE. This CDR3 region has 14 residues. Trimming at V came to 4 bases and at J to 4 bases, leaving 5 bases not matched to a gene. This CDR3 is CASSGGQGLYEQYF. Written as DNA, the CDR3 is TGTGCCAGCAGCGGGGGACAGGGGCTATACGAGCAGTACTTC.

The gene calls are TRBV2 and TRBJ1-1; D remains unclear. V gave up 4 bases and J gave up 1 base, with 7 bases separating them. The length of the CDR3 is 13 residues. The germline V gene encodes CDR1 SNHLY and CDR2 FYNNEI. As DNA, the CDR3 is TGTGCCAGCAGTGCTTATTGGAACACTGAAGCTTTCTTT. Translated: CASSAYWNTEAFF.

The gene calls are TRBV6-5 and TRBJ2-1; 14 bases are a match to TRBD2. This CDR3 is built from 15 residues. Germline V gene sequence: CDR1 MNHEY, CDR2 SVGAGI. J gave up 7 bases and V 3 bases, and 2 bases lay outside the gene matches. This CDR3 reads CASSYGTSGSNEQFF. The CDR3, as DNA: TGTGCCAGCAGTTATGGGACTAGCGGGAGTAATGAGCAGTTCTTC.

J is TRBJ1-5 and V is TRBV9; 7 bases are a match to TRBD1. The CDR3 runs 15 residues. V was clipped by 0 bases and J by 4 bases; unmatched bases: 4. Germline V gene lookup returns CDR1 SGDLS and CDR2 YYNGEE. The CDR3 DNA follows: TGTGCCAGCAGCGTAGCCGGGACAGCAAATCAGCCCCAGCATTTT. Its protein product is CASSVAGTANQPQHF.

The CDR3 protein is CASSLGPSDEKLFF. CDR3 bases: TGTGCCAGCAGCTTAGGCCCAAGCGACGAAAAACTGTTTTTT. The genes are TRBV11-2 and TRBJ1-4, with D hard to call. This CDR3 has 14 amino acids. V lost 1 base to trimming and J lost 8 bases, with 11 bases between them. The germline V gene has CDR1 SGHAT and CDR2 FQNNGV.

The chain is built from TRBV6-1 and TRBJ1-5; the D is unclear. The CDR3 contains 13 residues. The ends were cut back, 7 bases at V and 6 bases at J, with 13 bases in the middle. Per the germline V gene, CDR1 is MNHNS and CDR2 is SASEGT. The CDR3 sequence is CASIPNPGQPQHF. DNA for the CDR3: TGTGCCAGCATTCCCAATCCAGGTCAGCCCCAGCATTTT.

The chain joins TRBV11-2 to TRBJ1-2, with 7 bases matching TRBD1. CDR3 length: 15 amino acids. Germline CDR1 SGHAT, CDR2 FQNNGV. Losses at the gene ends were 0 bases for V and 4 bases for J; bases not matched to a gene: 5. The CDR3 DNA follows: TGTGCCAGCAGCTTAGATCTGGGGACAGCCTATGGCTACACCTTC. Its protein is CASSLDLGTAYGYTF. Using reference TRBV11-2 and TRBJ1-2 for the parts outside the CDR3, the full variable domain is EAGVAQSPRYKIIEKRQSVAFWCNPISGHATLYWYQQILGQGPKLLIQFQNNGVVDDSQLPKDRFSAERLKGVDSTLKIQPAKLEDSAVYLCASSLDLGTAYGYTFGSGTRLTVV.

The chain combines TRBV18 with TRBJ2-7, with D possibly TRBD1 on 6 matching bases. The CDR3 totals 12 residues. With 8 bases removed from V and 3 bases from J, the gap between germline ends came to 11 bases. The germline V gene has CDR1 KGHSH and CDR2 LQKENI. The DNA of the CDR3 is TGTGCCAGCCGCCAGGGGAACTACGAGCAGTACTTC. Protein sequence: CASRQGNYEQYF.

This chain connects TRBV5-7 to TRBJ1-1; 7 nucleotides align to TRBD1. TRBV5-7 belongs to the ORF category, with a function that is uncertain. V shed 4 bases, J shed 7 bases, and the junction held 10 bases outside the gene matches. There are 14 residues in the CDR3. CDR3 amino acids: CASSSTGVYGEAFF. The CDR3 DNA sequence: TGTGCCAGCAGCAGTACAGGGGTTTATGGTGAAGCTTTCTTT.

The chain combines TRBV2 with TRBJ2-1; 10 bases are shared with TRBD2. The trim removed 1 base at V and 4 bases at J, leaving 4 bases unmatched. Germline CDR1 is SNHLY and CDR2 is FYNNEI. This CDR3 is built from 16 residues. The CDR3 sequence: CASSEVIAGGYNEQFF. DNA for the CDR3: TGTGCCAGCAGTGAAGTCATAGCGGGGGGTTACAATGAGCAGTTCTTC.

The chain uses TRBV7-9 and TRBJ2-7; the D gene is possibly TRBD1 (5 bases). Germline V gene sequence: CDR1 SEHNR, CDR2 FQNEAQ (reference sequence). V was cut by 3 bases and J by 3 bases, with 6 bases left in between. CDR3 length: 12 amino acids. CDR3 DNA sequence: TGTGCCAGCAGCTTGCAGGGCTACGAGCAGTACTTC. It specifies CASSLQGYEQYF. Filled out from reference TRBV7-9 and TRBJ2-7, the complete variable domain reads DTGVSQNPRHKITKRGQNVTFRCDPISEHNRLYWYRQTLGQGPEFLTYFQNEAQLEKSRLLSDRFSAERPKGSFSTLEIQRTEQGDSAMYLCASSLQGYEQYFGPGTRLTVT.

This clone has just one count. The CDR3 DNA reads TGTGCCAGCAGCTTTGGTTGGAGCGGGGGGTACAATGAGCAGTTCTTC. Amino acids: CASSFGWSGGYNEQFF. The chain has TRBV7-9 and TRBJ2-1; 9 nucleotides line up with TRBD2. Trimming cost V 3 bases and J 4 bases; bases outside gene matches: 7. This CDR3 contains 16 residues. Germline V gene sequence: CDR1 SEHNR, CDR2 FQNEAQ (reference sequence).